These 20 T cell receptor beta chains were sequenced from one sample in a study of T cell responses to AZD1222 COVID-19 vaccine. Method: immunoSEQ multiplex PCR; TCRdb's copy keeps in-frame clones and lacks some. The data contain tens of thousands of clones, just over 90% of them singletons. This specimen was peripheral blood, taken on day 0 of AZD1222 vaccination. The receptors were sampled from an adult in good health.

This chain uses TRBV6-5 with TRBJ2-7; tentative D call: TRBD1 (6 bases). V was shortened by 5 bases and J by 6 bases, with 11 bases between the two germline ends. Germline CDR1 and CDR2: MNHEY and SVGAGI. The CDR3 extends over 12 amino acids. The CDR3 nucleotides are TGTGCCAGCAGTCAACAGGGAAGCGAGCAGTACTTC. Translation gives CASSQQGSEQYF.

The chain carries TRBV19 and TRBJ1-4; 7 bases fit TRBD1. Trimming took 5 bases from V and 0 from J; bases not matched to a gene: 3. This CDR3 spans 15 amino acids. Germline V CDR1 and CDR2: LNHDA, SQIVND (reference sequence). The CDR3 bases are TGTGCCAGTAGTGTCGGACAGGCAACTAATGAAAAACTGTTTTTT. As protein: CASSVGQATNEKLFF.

This rearrangement joins TRBV4-3 to TRBJ1-6; D gene ambiguous. V lost 4 bases and J lost 7, with 11 bases in between. This CDR3 spans 14 amino acids. The germline gives CDR1 LGHNA, CDR2 YSLEER. CDR3 loop: CASSREVGNSPLHF. CDR3 DNA sequence: TGCGCCAGCAGCCGCGAGGTGGGAAATTCACCCCTCCACTTT.

The V and J genes are TRBV6-5 and TRBJ1-1; D might be TRBD1 (6 bases). The CDR3 consists of 13 residues. Between the trimmed V and J ends, which lost 5 bases and 1 base, there was a span of 8 bases. CDR1 is MNHEY and CDR2 is SVGAGI in the germline V gene. CDR3 residues: CASSRQENTEAFF. DNA of the CDR3: TGTGCCAGCAGTAGACAGGAGAACACTGAAGCTTTCTTT.

The count of this clone is one. The chain is built from TRBV6-5 and TRBJ2-5; D may be TRBD1 (7 bases). V was clipped by 0 bases and J by 5 bases, with 16 bases between them. Germline lookup yields CDR1 MNHEY and CDR2 SVGAGI. The CDR3 is made up of 16 amino acids. CDR3 bases: TGTGCCAGCAGTTACTCGAGGCAGGGGGGCCAGGAGACCCAGTACTTC. Its translation is CASSYSRQGGQETQYF.

V usage is TRBV30 and J usage is TRBJ2-7; 8 bases are a match to TRBD1. Germline CDR1 and CDR2: GTSNPN and SVGIG (reference sequence). J lost 2 bases, V lost 3 bases, and 12 bases had no gene match. The CDR3 consists of 16 residues. Here the CDR3 DNA reads TGTGCCTGGAGGGGCGGGACAGGATCTATAACCTACGAGCAGTACTTC. Translating gives CAWRGGTGSITYEQYF. Variable domain in full (rest from reference TRBV30 and TRBJ2-7): SQTIHQWPATLVQPVGSPLSLECTVEGTSNPNLYWYRQAAGRGLQLLFYSVGIGQISSEVPQNLSASRPQDRQFILSSKKLLLSDSGFYLCAWRGGTGSITYEQYFGPGTRLTVT.

V is TRBV5-6 and J is TRBJ2-7; 7 nucleotides line up with TRBD1. Germline CDR1 and CDR2: SGHDT and YYEEEE. The CDR3 has 13 residues. With 4 bases clipped from V and 7 bases from J, the junction kept 8 bases outside the gene matches. For the CDR3, the DNA is TGTGCCAGCAGCAAAAAGGGGGCGCGGGAGCAGTACTTC. Translated, it gives CASSKKGAREQYF.

The chain combines TRBV28 with TRBJ1-3; 7 nucleotides agree with TRBD1. Germline V gene sequence: CDR1 MDHEN, CDR2 SYDVKM. Unmatched junction bases numbered 6, after V lost 7 bases and J lost 6 bases. The CDR3 consists of 13 residues. For the CDR3, the DNA is TGTGCCAGCAAAGGACAGGACGTAAACACCATATATTTT. Its protein product is CASKGQDVNTIYF. Using reference TRBV28 and TRBJ1-3 for the parts outside the CDR3, the full variable domain is DVKVTQSSRYLVKRTGEKVFLECVQDMDHENMFWYRQDPGLGLRLIYFSYDVKMKEKGDIPEGYSVSREKKERFSLILESASTNQTSMYLCASKGQDVNTIYFGEGSWLTVV.

The chain couples TRBV11-2 to TRBJ1-5; 7 bases agree with TRBD1. Germline CDR1 and CDR2: SGHAT and FQNNGV. The CDR3 runs to 15 residues. With V trimmed by 6 bases and J by 0 bases, 5 bases remained unmatched. In nucleotides, the CDR3 is TGTGCCAGCAGAAAGGGGACAGATAGCAATCAGCCCCAGCATTTT. Residues: CASRKGTDSNQPQHF.

There are a few counts of this clone. J is TRBJ1-2 and V is TRBV7-8, with D possibly being TRBD1 (6 bases). This CDR3 is built from 13 residues. Germline V lookup: CDR1 SGHVS, CDR2 FQNEAQ. V lost 3 bases and J 8 bases, leaving 13 bases between the germline ends. CDR3 sequence reads: CASSFSGVRGYTF. The DNA for the CDR3 is TGTGCCAGCAGCTTTTCAGGGGTTAGAGGCTACACCTTC.

The chain has TRBV12-3 or TRBV12-4 and TRBJ1-1, with 9 bases identical to TRBD1. This CDR3 contains 11 residues. V shed 7 bases, J shed 11 bases, and the junction held 5 bases outside the gene matches. CDR3 sequence: CASTGQGRAFF. CDR3 DNA: TGTGCCAGCACCGGACAGGGGAGGGCTTTCTTT.

The chain carries TRBV18 and TRBJ2-2; D remains unclear. Between the trimmed V and J ends, which lost 3 bases and 5 bases, there was a span of 16 bases. Germline values: CDR1 KGHSH, CDR2 LQKENI. This CDR3 region has 16 residues. The CDR3 sequence is CASSPRNTLGTGELFF. In nucleotides, the CDR3 is TGTGCCAGCTCACCTCGTAACACTCTGGGGACCGGGGAGCTGTTTTTT.

The V and J genes are TRBV12-3 or TRBV12-4 and TRBJ2-1, with a tentative D call TRBD2 (5 bases). The CDR3 is made up of 13 amino acids. Trimming took 6 bases from V and 7 from J, leaving 13 bases between them. CDR3: CASSLDGLNEQFF. CDR3 nucleotides: TGTGCCAGCAGCCTCGACGGACTGAATGAGCAGTTCTTC.

V gene TRBV28 combines with J gene TRBJ1-4, with D hard to call. Germline CDR1 MDHEN, CDR2 SYDVKM. CDR3 length equals 15 residues. The V end was cut by 6 bases, the J end by 0 bases, with 11 bases between. In DNA form, the CDR3 reads TGTGCCAGCAGCCGGGGATTGGCAACTAATGAAAAACTGTTTTTT. It encodes CASSRGLATNEKLFF.

This chain links TRBV2 with TRBJ1-2, with unresolved D. CDR3 length: 13 residues. Trimming removed 2 bases from V and 4 bases from J, with 8 bases in between. Germline values: CDR1 SNHLY, CDR2 FYNNEI. CDR3: CASSEITAYGYTF. The CDR3 DNA follows: TGTGCCAGCAGTGAAATAACAGCCTATGGCTACACCTTC.

The chain recombines TRBV7-9 with TRBJ2-5; D gene uncertain. V dropped 5 bases and J dropped 6 bases, with 13 bases sitting between them. The CDR3 consists of 13 residues. CDR1 is SEHNR, CDR2 FQNEAQ, per germline (reference sequence). CDR3: CASSASGRQTQYF. The CDR3 DNA reads TGTGCCAGCAGCGCGAGTGGCCGGCAGACCCAGTACTTC.

CDR3 nucleotide sequence: TGTGCCAGCAGTGTCAGCGATACTTCCTATGGCTACACCTTC. Protein: CASSVSDTSYGYTF. The genes are TRBV14 and TRBJ1-2; D remains ambiguous. Germline V gene sequence: CDR1 SGHDN, CDR2 FVKESK. V shed 6 bases and J shed 4 bases, with 15 bases lying between them. The CDR3 is 14 amino acids.

The V and J genes are TRBV3-1 (or the pseudogene TRBV3-2) and TRBJ1-2, with D possibly TRBD1 on 5 matching bases. This CDR3 region has 14 residues. From germline, CDR1 is LGHDT and CDR2 YNNKEL (reference sequence). Trimming pared 0 bases from V and 4 bases from J, leaving 9 bases between. In DNA, the CDR3 is TGTGCCAGCAGCCAAGATCTGACAGCCTATGGCTACACCTTC. Translating it yields CASSQDLTAYGYTF.

In its sample, this clone was seen once. The chain is built from TRBV7-3 and TRBJ2-5; 14 bases map to TRBD2. Germline V gives CDR1 SGHTA, CDR2 FQGTGA. This CDR3 is 15 amino acids long. J lost 5 bases, V lost 5 bases, and 4 bases had no gene match. CDR3 loop: CASSLGLAGGETQYF. The CDR3 region has the DNA TGTGCCAGCAGCCTCGGACTAGCGGGGGGTGAGACCCAGTACTTC.

J is TRBJ1-2 and V is TRBV4-1; possible D gene TRBD1, 6 bases. Between the trimmed V and J ends, which lost 1 base and 1 base, there was a span of 19 bases. From germline, CDR1 is MGHRA and CDR2 YSYEKL. The CDR3 loop spans 18 amino acids. The CDR3 DNA reads as TGCGCCAGCAGCCAAGGGGATGGTTCGACAGGACTTAACTATGGCTACACCTTC. Protein sequence: CASSQGDGSTGLNYGYTF.